A single sample is the source of the 19 T cell receptor beta chains below, sequenced in a study of monozygotic twins with inflammatory bowel disease. TCRdb re-called the 5' RACE reads and catalogs CDR3 proteins one per entry, DNA excluded. Its clone listing holds some 330,000 distinct CDR3 sequences. Specimen: blood. The source of these receptors is a human donor with ulcerative colitis or Crohn's disease, or a healthy co-twin of an affected twin (not recorded which).

The chain links TRBV7-2 to TRBJ2-5; the D call of TRBD1 rests on TCRdb alone, since no DNA is present to check it. The CDR3 contains 12 residues. Germline V CDR1 and CDR2: SGHTA, FQGNSA. The chain's CDR3 is CASSPTGETQYF.

The rearrangement uses TRBV4-3 and TRBJ1-3. CDR1 and CDR2 (germline): LGHNA, YSLEER. This CDR3 comprises 14 residues. The CDR3 protein is CASSNRDFGNTIYF.

V usage is TRBV20-1 and J usage is TRBJ1-2. The germline CDR1 and CDR2 sequences are DFQATT and SNEGSKA (reference sequence). This CDR3 comprises 15 residues. The chain's CDR3 is CSARYSTPRRYGYTF.

This chain connects TRBV10-3 to TRBJ2-7. The CDR3 consists of 11 residues. The germline V gene encodes CDR1 ENHRY and CDR2 SYGVKD. This chain's CDR3 is CAISDTFGQYF.

This chain links TRBV3-1 with TRBJ2-3. The length of the CDR3 is 13 residues. Per germline, CDR1 LGHDT and CDR2 YNNKEL (reference sequence). The CDR3 protein is CASSRDHGDTQYF.

This sequence joins TRBV7-2 and TRBJ2-5. Germline V gene sequence: CDR1 SGHTA, CDR2 FQGNSA. This CDR3 spans 15 amino acids. CDR3 amino acids: CASSLVWAGQETQYF.

CDR3 sequence: CASSPLDLETQYF. The genes are TRBV18 and TRBJ2-5. CDR1 is KGHSH and CDR2 is LQKENI in the germline V gene. This CDR3 comprises 13 residues.

CDR3 residues: CSVESYKLGSVGELFF. The chain is built from TRBV29-1 and TRBJ2-2. CDR3 size: 16 residues. Germline CDR1 reads SQVTM; CDR2 reads ANQGSEA.

This rearrangement joins TRBV20-1 to TRBJ2-7; absent DNA, TCRdb's TRBD2 call cannot be checked. In germline, CDR1 is DFQATT, CDR2 SNEGSKA (reference sequence). This CDR3 contains 19 residues. This CDR3 is CSATPIFGTSGRAVYEQYF.

The rearrangement uses TRBV4-2 and TRBJ2-7; the TRBD1 assignment by TCRdb is unverifiable without DNA. Germline V lookup: CDR1 LGHNA, CDR2 YNFKEQ. This CDR3 has 14 residues. CDR3 amino acids: CASSQGPTGPEQYF.

The chain carries TRBV12-5 and TRBJ1-1; TCRdb selects TRBD1, and the lack of DNA leaves this call unchecked. CDR1 is LGHNT and CDR2 is FRNRAP in the germline V gene. CDR3 length: 13 amino acids. CDR3 region: CASGFGRNIEAFF.

The V gene is TRBV28, the J gene TRBJ2-5; TCRdb selects TRBD1, and the lack of DNA leaves this call unchecked. The CDR3 has 13 residues. Germline V gene lookup returns CDR1 MDHEN and CDR2 SYDVKM. The CDR3 spells CASSSGGRMSQYF.

The gene calls are TRBV28 and TRBJ2-1; with no DNA, the TCRdb D assignment of TRBD2 cannot be verified. The germline V gene encodes CDR1 MDHEN and CDR2 SYDVKM. CDR3 length equals 15 residues. The CDR3 loop reads CASTRFGREGHEQFF.

V gene TRBV4-1 combines with J gene TRBJ1-2; TCRdb returns TRBD1, unconfirmable since there is no DNA. Germline V lookup: CDR1 MGHRA, CDR2 YSYEKL. The CDR3 is 16 residues long. The CDR3 is CASSQDRDRGFYGYTF.

CDR3 sequence reads: CASSTSRGSYNEQFF. The chain uses TRBV28 and TRBJ2-1; the TRBD2 assignment by TCRdb is unverifiable without DNA. CDR3 length: 15 residues. The germline V gene encodes CDR1 MDHEN and CDR2 SYDVKM. Together with reference TRBV28 and TRBJ2-1, the CDR3 gives the full variable domain: DVKVTQSSRYLVKRTGEKVFLECVQDMDHENMFWYRQDPGLGLRLIYFSYDVKMKEKGDIPEGYSVSREKKERFSLILESASTNQTSMYLCASSTSRGSYNEQFFGPGTRLTVL.

The chain has TRBV29-1 and TRBJ2-3; the D gene TCRdb calls, TRBD1, cannot be checked with no DNA. The CDR3 contains 11 residues. Germline CDR1 and CDR2: SQVTM and ANQGSEA. The CDR3 sequence is CSVKQAPTQYF.

This rearrangement joins TRBV12-3 or TRBV12-4 to TRBJ2-1; without DNA, the TCRdb call of TRBD1 cannot be checked. This CDR3 spans 15 amino acids. CDR3 sequence: CASTGTGGRGNEQFF.

The chain uses TRBV7-9 and TRBJ2-2; the TCRdb call, TRBD1, lacks DNA for checking. Looked up from germline, CDR1 is SEHNR and CDR2 is FQNEAQ (reference sequence). This CDR3 is 16 amino acids long. The CDR3 reads CASSSKGQGSTGELFF.

The rearrangement uses TRBV2 and TRBJ2-7. The CDR3 covers 11 residues. Germline CDR1 is SNHLY and CDR2 is FYNNEI. The CDR3 here is CASGVRVEQYF.